This T cell receptor beta chain was captured in a study of blood T cell repertoires in COVID-19. Study as a whole: PBMCs, B-cell-depleted T cells, or T cells were the source of the cDNA or gDNA that made up the material.

The CDR3 has 15 residues. Looked up from germline, CDR1 is MNHEY and CDR2 is SVGAGI. Trimming at V came to 6 bases and at J to 3 bases, leaving 11 bases not matched to a gene. Original processing methods: Amplified reference gene primers provided the basis for estimating nucleated cell counts. Repertoires were generated with immunoSEQ multiplex PCR, while TCRdb's copy carries only in-frame clones and drops some. D and trimming were read from the DNA, whereas the V and J calls and clone size are those reported in that table. The sample holds around 170,000 clones; roughly 86% are singletons and the top ten take roughly 9.1%.

The rearrangement uses TRBV6-5 and TRBJ2-7; 7 nucleotides agree with TRBD1. This TCR came from a woman in her 30s who had recovered from COVID-19. The source material was PBMCs or T cells enriched from blood (not recorded which). CDR3 loop: CASRNRQGPFYEQYF. The DNA for the CDR3 is TGTGCCAGCAGAAACCGACAGGGCCCCTTCTACGAGCAGTACTTC.